Listed below are T cell receptor beta chains from one sample, sequenced in a study of blood T cell repertoires in COVID-19. Method: immunoSEQ multiplex PCR; TCRdb's copy keeps in-frame clones and lacks some. The table has 150,000 or so clones, roughly 84% seen once. The sample was PBMCs or T cells enriched from blood (not recorded which). Source of these receptors: a woman aged 60-75 years who had recovered from COVID-19. Both conserved end residues are part of each CDR3. Each record gives: clone size, J gene, D gene, V gene, CDR3 protein, CDR3 DNA. The D gene is left open where the match is weak. The size of a clone is reported for some rows only, either as once, few or many, or as a class for expanded clones.

>-|TRBJ1-3|-|TRBV30
CAWTQGGSGNTIYF
TGTGCCTGGACACAGGGTGGCTCTGGAAACACCATATATTTT
>-|TRBJ2-7|-|TRBV18
CASSLYGGPPYEQYF
TGTGCCAGCTCACTCTACGGGGGGCCACCCTACGAGCAGTACTTC
>once|TRBJ1-6|-|TRBV6-5
CASSYSQGPNSPLHF
TGTGCCAGCAGTTACTCTCAGGGGCCTAATTCACCCCTCCACTTT
>once|TRBJ1-6|TRBD1|TRBV18
CASSERRTGLDSPLHF
TGTGCCAGCTCAGAAAGGCGGACAGGGCTGGATTCACCCCTCCACTTT
>once|TRBJ1-1|-|TRBV6-5
CASSLDSLTEAFF
TGTGCCAGCAGCTTGGACAGCTTGACTGAAGCTTTCTTT
>-|TRBJ2-2|-|TRBV19
CASSRRGRANTGELFF
TGTGCCAGTTCTCGGAGGGGGAGGGCCAACACCGGGGAGCTGTTTTTT
>once|TRBJ1-5|-|TRBV2
CASSDQASRPQHF
TGTGCCAGCAGTGACCAGGCAAGTAGGCCCCAGCATTTT
>-|TRBJ2-1|TRBD2|TRBV5-6
CASSSLTSGRIEQFF
TGTGCCAGCAGCTCGCTGACTAGCGGGAGGATTGAGCAGTTCTTC
>-|TRBJ2-3|-|TRBV2
CASSDLLLTGDTQYF
TGTGCCAGCAGCGACCTCCTCTTAACAGGAGATACGCAGTATTTT
>-|TRBJ1-2|TRBD1|TRBV3-1/TRBV3-2
CASSKRTGDGYTF
TGTGCCAGCAGCAAACGGACAGGGGATGGCTACACCTTC
>few|TRBJ1-4|-|TRBV9
CASSVAAGGTNEKLFF
TGTGCCAGCAGCGTAGCTGCGGGCGGCACTAATGAAAAACTGTTTTTT
>-|TRBJ1-2|-|TRBV19
CASSMTQNYGYTF
TGTGCCAGTAGTATGACTCAGAACTATGGCTACACCTTC
>-|TRBJ1-2|TRBD1|TRBV5-1
CASSPQTPGQGLYGYTF
TGCGCCAGCAGCCCCCAAACTCCGGGACAGGGCCTCTATGGCTACACCTTC
>-|TRBJ2-1|-|TRBV25-1
CASSLHTQGGQFF
TGTGCCAGCAGCCTACACACACAGGGTGGGCAGTTCTTC
>-|TRBJ2-1|TRBD2|TRBV3-1/TRBV3-2
CASSQDPGLAGAGFF
TGTGCCAGCAGCCAAGACCCGGGACTAGCGGGGGCCGGGTTCTTC
>-|TRBJ2-2|-|TRBV3-1/TRBV3-2
CASSHSTGELFF
TGTGCCAGCAGCCATAGTACCGGGGAGCTGTTTTTT
>-|TRBJ1-4|-|TRBV29-1
CSARLGSRVSEKLFF
TGCAGCGCAAGACTCGGGAGCCGTGTAAGTGAAAAACTGTTTTTT
>-|TRBJ2-7|-|TRBV11-2
CASSWSGSSYEQYF
TGTGCCAGCAGCTGGTCCGGGAGCTCCTACGAGCAGTACTTC
>-|TRBJ2-1|-|TRBV11-2
CASSLDALQAVHEQFF
TGTGCCAGCAGCTTAGATGCCCTACAGGCGGTCCATGAGCAGTTCTTC
>-|TRBJ1-2|TRBD1|TRBV19
CASSRSPGQGNYGYTF
TGTGCCAGTAGCAGGTCCCCGGGACAGGGCAACTATGGCTACACCTTC
>-|TRBJ2-7|-|TRBV12-3/TRBV12-4
CASSFRGTYEQYF
TGTGCCAGCAGTTTCCGCGGAACCTACGAGCAGTACTTC
>-|TRBJ1-2|-|TRBV6-1
CASSELGGLEGYTF
TGTGCCAGCAGTGAACTCGGGGGGCTGGAAGGCTACACCTTC
>once|TRBJ2-6|TRBD2|TRBV7-8
CASSLVPLAGLSGANVLTF
TGTGCCAGCAGCTTAGTTCCCCTAGCGGGCCTCTCTGGGGCCAACGTCCTGACTTTC
>-|TRBJ2-1|TRBD2|TRBV5-4
CASSLELAAYNEQFF
TGTGCCAGCAGCTTGGAACTAGCGGCTTACAATGAGCAGTTCTTC